Each of the 5 T cell receptor beta chains below was sequenced from the same sample in a study of blood T cell repertoires in COVID-19. Using immunoSEQ multiplex PCR, the repertoire was profiled, and TCRdb retains in-frame clones only, with some absent. The sample has 250,000 to 300,000 clones; 65% to 85% are singletons. Sequencing used peripheral blood. These receptors originate from an elderly man with acute or convalescent COVID-19.

The V gene is TRBV14, the J gene TRBJ2-3; 12 bases match TRBD2. From germline, CDR1 is SGHDN and CDR2 FVKESK. The V segment lost 5 bases and the J segment 1 base; nucleotides outside the gene matches: 7. This CDR3 has 17 residues. CDR3 bases: TGTGCCAGCAGCACCCTAGCGGGAGGGCCTGGCACAGATACGCAGTATTTT. It yields the protein CASSTLAGGPGTDTQYF.

The chain combines TRBV5-1 with TRBJ2-3, with TRBD2 as a possible D gene (5 bases). In germline, CDR1 is SGHRS, CDR2 YFSETQ. CDR3 length: 15 residues. Trimming took off 0 bases at V and 0 bases at J, with 8 bases between the two ends. CDR3 loop: CASSLGSGSTDTQYF. The CDR3 nucleotides are TGCGCCAGCAGCTTGGGGAGCGGAAGCACAGATACGCAGTATTTT.

Details on this clone: The junction departs from the called germline gene at one end, perhaps through a read error. The V gene is TRBV4-2, the J gene TRBJ2-7; 8 positions match TRBD2. Germline V gene data show CDR1 as LGHNA and CDR2 as YNFKEQ. The CDR3 length is 16 residues. The CDR3 loop reads CASSQEVERGSSEQYF. The CDR3 DNA follows: TGTGCCAGCAGCCAAGAAGTGGAGCGGGGGTCCTCCGAGCAGTACTTC.

This CDR3 reads CASSYRGSEAFF. As DNA, the CDR3 is TGTGCCAGCAGTTACCGGGGGTCTGAAGCTTTCTTT. The V and J genes are TRBV6-5 and TRBJ1-1, with D maybe TRBD1 (5 bases). Trimming left V 2 bases short and J 6 bases short, with 7 bases between. From germline, CDR1 is MNHEY and CDR2 SVGAGI. CDR3 size: 12 residues.

This chain joins TRBV27 and TRBJ2-7; 7 bases line up with TRBD2. Germline assignment: CDR1 MNHEY and CDR2 SMNVEV (reference sequence). The V gene end was trimmed by 1 base and the J gene end by 3 bases; junction bases not matched to a gene: 6. The CDR3 totals 15 residues. This CDR3 is CASSLFWGGNYEQYF. Written as DNA, the CDR3 is TGTGCCAGCAGTTTATTTTGGGGGGGGAACTACGAGCAGTACTTC.